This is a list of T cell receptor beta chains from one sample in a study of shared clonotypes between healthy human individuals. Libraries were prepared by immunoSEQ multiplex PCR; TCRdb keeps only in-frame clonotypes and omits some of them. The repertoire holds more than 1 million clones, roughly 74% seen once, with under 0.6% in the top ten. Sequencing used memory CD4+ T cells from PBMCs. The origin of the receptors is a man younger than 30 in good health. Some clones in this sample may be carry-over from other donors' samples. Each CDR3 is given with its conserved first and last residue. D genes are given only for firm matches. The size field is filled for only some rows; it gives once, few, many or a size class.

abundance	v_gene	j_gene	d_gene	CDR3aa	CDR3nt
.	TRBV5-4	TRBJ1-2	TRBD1	CASSPDPRGHGYGYTF	TGTGCCAGCAGCCCCGACCCGAGGGGGCATGGATATGGCTACACCTTC
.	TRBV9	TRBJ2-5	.	CASSVGSLRETQYF	TGTGCCAGCAGCGTAGGATCTCTGCGAGAGACCCAGTACTTC
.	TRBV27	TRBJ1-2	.	CASSLSRGAYGYTF	TGTGCCAGCAGTTTATCGAGGGGGGCGTATGGCTACACCTTC
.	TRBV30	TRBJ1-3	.	CAWSAWSSGNTIYF	TGTGCCTGGAGTGCTTGGTCCTCTGGAAACACCATATATTTT
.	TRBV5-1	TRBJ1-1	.	CASRLDSSNTEAFF	TGCGCCAGCAGATTGGACAGTTCGAACACTGAAGCTTTCTTT
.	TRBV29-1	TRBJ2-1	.	CSGYTSYNEQFF	TGCAGCGGGTACACCTCCTACAATGAGCAGTTCTTC
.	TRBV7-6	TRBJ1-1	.	CASSLEALNTEAFF	TGTGCCAGCAGCTTAGAAGCCTTGAACACTGAAGCTTTCTTT
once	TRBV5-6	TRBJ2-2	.	CASTSLGADTGELFF	TGTGCCAGCACCTCCCTCGGGGCAGACACCGGGGAGCTGTTTTTT
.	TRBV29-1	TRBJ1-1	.	CSAKKFIGGTEAFF	TGCAGCGCAAAGAAGTTTATAGGGGGAACTGAAGCTTTCTTT
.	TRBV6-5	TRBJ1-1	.	CASKMAGGWTEAFF	TGTGCCAGCAAAATGGCCGGGGGTTGGACTGAAGCTTTCTTT
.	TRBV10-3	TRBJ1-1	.	CAIMRGNTEAFF	TGTGCCATCATGAGGGGGAACACTGAAGCTTTCTTT
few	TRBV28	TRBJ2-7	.	CASSSEGGSSYEQYF	TGTGCCAGCAGTTCGGAGGGGGGAAGCTCCTACGAGCAGTACTTC
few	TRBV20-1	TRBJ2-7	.	CSAANYEQYF	TGCAGTGCTGCCAACTACGAGCAGTACTTC
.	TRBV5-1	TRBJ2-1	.	CASSFSTDYNEQFF	TGCGCCAGCAGCTTTTCGACAGACTACAATGAGCAGTTCTTC
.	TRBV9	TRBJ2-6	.	CASSARRPSGANVLTF	TGTGCCAGCAGCGCCCGCAGGCCCTCTGGGGCCAACGTCCTGACTTTC
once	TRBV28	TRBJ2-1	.	CASTQTGGHSYNEQFF	TGTGCCAGCACCCAAACTGGGGGTCACTCCTACAATGAGCAGTTCTTC
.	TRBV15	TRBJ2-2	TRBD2	CATSREYSGRAPGELFF	TGTGCCACCAGCAGAGAATACAGCGGGAGGGCCCCCGGGGAGCTGTTTTTT
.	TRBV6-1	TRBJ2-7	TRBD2	CASSETTRTSGRYEQYF	TGTGCCAGCAGTGAAACTACGAGGACTAGCGGGCGCTACGAGCAGTACTTC
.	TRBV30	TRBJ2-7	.	CAWSVAAGTEQYF	TGTGCCTGGAGTGTAGCGGCAGGGACGGAGCAGTACTTC
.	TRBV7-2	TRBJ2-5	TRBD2	CASSLGAGRGRETQYF	TGTGCCAGCAGCTTAGGGGCGGGGAGGGGAAGGGAGACCCAGTACTTC
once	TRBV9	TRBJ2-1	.	CASSVGDFYEQFF	TGTGCCAGCAGCGTAGGGGACTTTTATGAGCAGTTCTTC
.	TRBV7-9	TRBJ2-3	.	CASSLYGTQYF	TGTGCCAGCAGCTTATATGGTACGCAGTATTTT
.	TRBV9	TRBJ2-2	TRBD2	CASSVPREGGTGELFF	TGTGCCAGCAGCGTTCCGCGGGAGGGCGGCACCGGGGAGCTGTTTTTT
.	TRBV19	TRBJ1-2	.	CASSSLSGGNYGYTF	TGTGCCAGTAGTAGTTTGTCGGGGGGCAACTATGGCTACACCTTC
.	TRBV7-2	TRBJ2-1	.	CASSLDGSSGLTEQFF	TGTGCCAGCAGCTTAGACGGGTCCTCGGGCCTCACTGAGCAGTTCTTC
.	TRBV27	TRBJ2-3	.	CASSTDGTSTDTQYF	TGTGCCAGCAGTACTGATGGAACTAGCACAGATACGCAGTATTTT
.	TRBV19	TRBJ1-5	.	CASSNDPDQPQHF	TGTGCCAGTAGTAATGACCCGGATCAGCCCCAGCATTTT
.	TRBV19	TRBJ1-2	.	CASSIDKNYGYTF	TGTGCCAGTAGTATTGATAAGAACTATGGCTACACCTTC
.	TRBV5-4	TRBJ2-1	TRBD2	CASSLKENGRDNEQFF	TGTGCCAGCAGCTTGAAGGAGAACGGGAGGGACAATGAGCAGTTCTTC
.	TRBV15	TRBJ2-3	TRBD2	CATSRAAGDGDTQYF	TGTGCCACCAGCAGAGCGGCGGGAGATGGAGATACGCAGTATTTT
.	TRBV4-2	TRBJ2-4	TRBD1	CASSPQTGTENIQYF	TGTGCCAGCAGCCCCCAGACAGGGACCGAAAACATTCAGTACTTC
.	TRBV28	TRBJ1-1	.	CASSSAEGTEAFF	TGTGCCAGCAGTTCGGCCGAGGGCACTGAAGCTTTCTTT
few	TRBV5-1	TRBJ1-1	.	CASSSQENTEAFF	TGCGCCAGCAGCTCCCAGGAGAACACTGAAGCTTTCTTT
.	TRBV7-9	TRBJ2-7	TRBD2	CASRSGLAGPYEQYF	TGTGCCAGCCGGTCCGGTCTAGCGGGGCCTTACGAGCAGTACTTC
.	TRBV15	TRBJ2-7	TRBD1	CATSPWTGSRYEQYF	TGTGCCACCAGCCCCTGGACAGGGTCCCGCTACGAGCAGTACTTC
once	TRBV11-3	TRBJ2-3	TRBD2	CASSFGGSVSDTQYF	TGTGCCAGCAGCTTTGGCGGGAGTGTGAGTGATACGCAGTATTTT
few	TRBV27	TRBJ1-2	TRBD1	CASSTGQGYYGYTF	TGTGCCAGCAGCACTGGACAGGGGTACTATGGCTACACCTTC
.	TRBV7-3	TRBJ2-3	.	CASSMDGPAQYF	TGTGCCAGCAGCATGGACGGCCCAGCGCAGTATTTT
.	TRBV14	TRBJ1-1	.	CASSRPDREAFF	TGTGCCAGCAGCCGCCCTGACAGAGAAGCTTTCTTT
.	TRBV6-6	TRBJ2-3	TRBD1	CASSSGTGEDTQYF	TGTGCCAGCAGTTCCGGGACAGGCGAGGATACGCAGTATTTT
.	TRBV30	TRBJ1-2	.	CAWSVQPNYGYTF	TGTGCCTGGAGTGTACAACCCAACTATGGCTACACCTTC
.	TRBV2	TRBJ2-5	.	CASTVRETQYF	TGTGCCAGTACCGTAAGGGAGACCCAGTACTTC
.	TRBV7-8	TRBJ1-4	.	CASSLGQGATNEKLFF	TGTGCCAGCAGCTTGGGGCAGGGAGCAACTAATGAAAAACTGTTTTTT
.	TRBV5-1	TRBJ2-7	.	CASSLGGRSDYEQYF	TGCGCCAGCAGCTTAGGGGGGCGATCAGACTACGAGCAGTACTTC